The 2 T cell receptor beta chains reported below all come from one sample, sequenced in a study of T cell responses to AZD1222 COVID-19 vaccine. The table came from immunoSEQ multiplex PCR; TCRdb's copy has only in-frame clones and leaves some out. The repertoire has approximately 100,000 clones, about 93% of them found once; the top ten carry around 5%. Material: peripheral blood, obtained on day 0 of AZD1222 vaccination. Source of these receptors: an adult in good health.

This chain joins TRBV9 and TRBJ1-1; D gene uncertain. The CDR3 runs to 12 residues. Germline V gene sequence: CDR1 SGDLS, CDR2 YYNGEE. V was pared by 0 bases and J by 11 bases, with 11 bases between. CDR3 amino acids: CASSVVNGVAFF. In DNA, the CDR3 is TGTGCCAGCAGCGTAGTAAACGGGGTGGCTTTCTTT.

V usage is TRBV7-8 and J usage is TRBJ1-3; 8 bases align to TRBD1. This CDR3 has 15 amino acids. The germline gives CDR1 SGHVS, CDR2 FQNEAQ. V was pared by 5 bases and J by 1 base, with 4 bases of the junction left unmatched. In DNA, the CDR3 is TGTGCCAGCAGCGAGGACAGGGATTCTGGAAACACCATATATTTT. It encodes CASSEDRDSGNTIYF. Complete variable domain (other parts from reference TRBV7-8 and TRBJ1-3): GAGVSQSPRYKVAKRGQDVALRCDPISGHVSLFWYQQALGQGPEFLTYFQNEAQLDKSGLPSDRFFAERPEGSVSTLKIQRTQQEDSAVYLCASSEDRDSGNTIYFGEGSWLTVV.